The entry below gives a single T cell receptor beta chain sequence along with its context. Its antigen is unidentified. Just one base apart from a much larger clone, this may be a read error. Each sample yielded at least 7 million isolated PBMCs. The CDR3 sequence is 12 residues long. The germline CDR1 and CDR2 sequences are MNHEY and SMNVEV (reference sequence). The record originates from a study of blood T cells in healthy people across ages. Whole-study context: The capture of about one barcoded beta molecule per two T cells was achieved by template switching. Study-level results: Estimated diversity across one million T cells was deemed an underestimate.

A J-beta primer mix and a sample-barcoded 5' primer were used in a second PCR of roughly 6 to 11 cycles. Every cDNA was tagged by a template-switch adaptor with 12 random nucleotides. In TCRdb, the 5' RACE reads were re-called with MiXCR into one record per CDR3 protein. This table has about 1,500,000 distinct CDR3 sequences, roughly 28% appearing once. This receptor was obtained from a woman aged 25 to 39 in good health. This sequence joins TRBV27 and TRBJ1-2; 8 positions match TRBD1. Sequencing was carried out using blood. CDR3 DNA: TGTACCAGCAGTTTCACAGGGGGAGGCTACACCTTC. This translates into CTSSFTGGGYTF.